This entry lists 3 T cell receptor beta chains sequenced from one sample in a study of chemoradiotherapy in HPV16-positive cancers. Data came from immunoSEQ multiplex PCR; TCRdb stores just in-frame clones and leaves some out. The sample lists around 9,500 clones, 60% to 80% occurring once. Sampling took place from a patient who underwent chemoradiotherapy. The receptors derive from a human donor with HPV-associated anogenital cancer.

The genes are TRBV28 and TRBJ2-1; D not certain. Trimming removed 4 bases at V and 4 bases at J, with 20 bases between. Per germline, CDR1 MDHEN and CDR2 SYDVKM. This CDR3 has 17 amino acids. Written as DNA, the CDR3 is TGTGCCAGCAGTTCGCTTTCGGTCGCGTTGTCGTACAATGAGCAGTTCTTC. Encoded protein: CASSSLSVALSYNEQFF.

This clone is medium-sized within its sample. This chain connects TRBV11-3 to TRBJ2-3; TRBD2 might be the D (7 bases). Trimming cost V 3 bases and J 2 bases, with 12 bases left between them. This CDR3 spans 15 amino acids. Per the germline V gene, CDR1 is SGHNT and CDR2 is YENEEA. The CDR3 loop is CASSFGGAVTDTQYF. CDR3 sequence (DNA): TGTGCCAGCAGCTTTGGGGGGGCCGTCACAGATACGCAGTATTTT.

The chain is built from TRBV11-2 and TRBJ1-1; weak D call: TRBD1 (6 bases). Germline lookup yields CDR1 SGHAT and CDR2 FQNNGV. The CDR3 runs 17 residues. Trimming shortened V by 5 bases and J by 7 bases, and 26 bases separated the two germline ends. DNA for the CDR3: TGTGCCAGCAGCCTCCCCGCGAGAGGGGGGACCGGCCGTGAAGCTTTCTTT. It is translated as CASSLPARGGTGREAFF.